Below, 17 T cell receptor beta chains from the same sample are listed, as sequenced in a study of tumor-infiltrating lymphocytes in primary liver carcinoma. Starting from 450 to 500 ng of total RNA, TCR beta cDNA was produced with a primer in the constant region. TCR beta libraries came from three nested multiplex PCR rounds using slightly modified ARM-PCR. A C-beta reverse primer was combined with TRBV1-TRBV30 forward primers in the first two PCR rounds, and each round had around 11 cycles. TCRdb processed the multiplex PCR reads anew with MiXCR; each CDR3 protein has one entry. This table holds over 75,000 distinct CDR3 sequences, about 70% found once. Investigators took RNA and DNA out together from roughly 20-30 mg of unsorted bulk tissue. Sequencing was performed on tumor-adjacent normal liver tissue. The receptors originated from a man between 40 and 49 years old with primary liver carcinoma and hepatitis B virus infection.

As concerns this clonotype: Germline and junction disagree at one end, which may indicate a read error. The rearrangement uses TRBV12-3 or TRBV12-4 and TRBJ2-7, with 8 positions matching TRBD1. There are 19 residues in the CDR3. CDR3 coding DNA: TGTACCAGCAGCCCCAAAGGCCCAAACGGACAGGGTCGTCCCTACGAGCAGTACTTC. Amino acids: CTSSPKGPNGQGRPYEQYF.

This clonotype was seen once. A single base separates this from a much larger clone, so it may be a read error. The chain couples TRBV12-3 or TRBV12-4 to TRBJ2-7, with D possibly being TRBD1 (5 bases). The CDR3 contains 11 residues. The CDR3 loop is CASSSRGGQPF. In nucleotides, the CDR3 is TGTGCCAGCAGCTCCCGAGGTGGACAACCCTTC.

Details on this clonotype: Compared with germline, one end of the junction differs, possibly owing to a read error. The chain uses TRBV11-2 and TRBJ1-1; D uncertain. The CDR3 consists of 13 residues. Germline-derived CDR1 and CDR2 are SGHAT and FQNNGV. The CDR3 reads CAGSLEMGTEAFF. Here the CDR3 DNA reads TGTGCCGGCAGCTTAGAGATGGGCACTGAAGCTTTCTTT.

Remarks on this clonotype: The junction and the germline gene differ at one end; a read error may be behind it. V usage is TRBV7-9 and J usage is TRBJ1-3; D gene uncertain. Germline CDR1 reads SEHNR; CDR2 reads FQNEAQ (reference sequence). This CDR3 has 15 amino acids. CDR3 residues: CGSSLSTKDGNTIYF. Here the CDR3 DNA reads TGTGGCAGCAGCTTATCCACCAAGGATGGAAACACCATATATTTT.

This clonotype was seen just once. The chain has TRBV28 and TRBJ2-1, with D maybe TRBD2 (5 bases). Trimming pared 7 bases from V and 9 bases from J, leaving 19 bases between. Per germline, CDR1 MDHEN and CDR2 SYDVKM. There are 14 residues in the CDR3. CDR3 sequence reads: CASTTPIPRGEQFF. The CDR3 DNA reads as TGTGCCAGCACTACCCCTATCCCTCGGGGTGAGCAGTTCTTC.

As for this clonotype: Lacking the conserved final phenylalanine or tryptophan, this CDR3 likely reflects a read error. J is TRBJ2-1 and V is TRBV4-1; D not certain. CDR1 and CDR2 (germline): MGHRA, YSYEKL. There are 12 residues in the CDR3. The CDR3 DNA reads as TGCACCAGCAGCCAGGAAAACAATGAGCAGTTCTTA. Protein sequence: CTSSQENNEQFL.

This chain links TRBV11-3 with TRBJ2-1, with 10 nucleotides matching TRBD2. Germline-derived CDR1 and CDR2 are SGHNT and YENEEA. This CDR3 is 14 amino acids long. The CDR3 DNA is TGTGTCAACAGCTCCCTAGCGGGAGAGGGTGCGCAGTTCTTC. Translating gives CVNSSLAGEGAQFF.

The chain couples TRBV11-2 to TRBJ2-1; D call uncertain. This CDR3 contains 13 residues. The V end lost 4 bases, the J end lost 7 bases, and 11 bases lay between the germline ends. Germline V gene sequence: CDR1 SGHAT, CDR2 FQNNGV. CDR3 bases: TGTGCCAGCAGCTCTGCAGGCGGTAATGAGCAGTTCTTC. The encoded protein is CASSSAGGNEQFF.

A remark on this clonotype: It may be a read error: a sequence one base away is much more abundant. The chain combines TRBV14 with TRBJ2-2; D could derive from TRBD1 or TRBD2 (5 bases each). The CDR3 extends over 13 amino acids. From germline, CDR1 is SGHDN and CDR2 FVKESK. In DNA, the CDR3 is TGTGCCAGCAGCCAACAGGACACCGGGAAGCTGTTTTTT. Its protein product is CASSQQDTGKLFF. Variable domain in full (rest from reference TRBV14 and TRBJ2-2): EAGVTQFPSHSVIEKGQTVTLRCDPISGHDNLYWYRRVMGKEIKFLLHFVKESKQDESGMPNNRFLAERTGGTYSTLKVQPAELEDSGVYFCASSQQDTGKLFFGEGSRLTVL.

This clonotype was found a few times. An end of the junction differs from the germline gene, which may be a read error. The chain is built from TRBV11-2 and TRBJ2-5; the D gene is possibly TRBD1 (6 bases). The CDR3 consists of 12 residues. Germline CDR1 is SGHAT and CDR2 is FQNNGV. CDR3 in DNA: TGTACCAGCAGCTACAGAACAGGGACCCAATACTTC. Encoded protein: CTSSYRTGTQYF.

Comments on this clonotype: Relative to the germline gene, one junction end is altered; a read error may explain this. The chain uses TRBV7-9 and TRBJ2-1, with 9 bases lining up with TRBD2. The CDR3 spans 18 residues. Germline V gives CDR1 SEHNR, CDR2 FQNEAQ (reference sequence). CDR3 DNA sequence: TGTGCCAGCAGCTTAGGTAGCGGGAGAAGACAGGTCGACAATGGGCAGTTCTTC. Encoded protein: CASSLGSGRRQVDNGQFF.

As for this clonotype: A read error may explain this, as a much larger clone is one base away. Here the CDR3 DNA reads TGCAGCATTGAAGAAGAGGCAGGGGCCACTGAAGCTTTCTTT. As protein: CSIEEEAGATEAFF. V is TRBV29-1 and J is TRBJ1-1, with a weak D call TRBD1 (6 bases). Germline assignment: CDR1 SQVTM and CDR2 ANQGSEA. The CDR3 length is 14 residues.

This clonotype was counted a single time. The conserved phenylalanine or tryptophan is not found at the CDR3 terminus, so this likely reflects a read error. The DNA is left out, because the CDR3 cannot be placed on it with certainty; the CDR3 is given as TCRdb lists it. The rearrangement joins TRBV11-2 to TRBJ2-7; whether TRBD1, the table's D call, matches the DNA was not checked. The germline V gene has CDR1 SGHAT and CDR2 FQNNGV. The CDR3 totals 16 residues, both ends included. The CDR3 is CASSLDPGDGIYEQYL.

To note about this clonotype: A read error is possible here, since a much larger clone lies one base away. The conserved phenylalanine or tryptophan is not found at the CDR3 terminus, so this likely reflects a read error. The chain joins TRBV12-3 or TRBV12-4 to TRBJ2-7; 7 nucleotides line up with TRBD2. This CDR3 has 12 amino acids. Germline trimming cut 4 bases from V and 6 bases from J; bases unmatched to any gene: 3. CDR3 in amino acids: CASSWGGSEQYL. CDR3 coding DNA: TGTGCCAGCAGTTGGGGGGGGTCCGAGCAGTACCTC.

This clonotype was recorded only once. A read error is likely, as this CDR3 ends without the conserved phenylalanine or tryptophan. The chain joins TRBV11-2 to TRBJ2-1; TRBD2 matches at 8 bases. CDR1 is SGHAT, CDR2 FQNNGV, per germline. The CDR3 runs to 15 residues. The CDR3 spells CTSSDSGNSYNEQFL. The CDR3 DNA follows: TGTACCAGCAGCGATAGCGGGAACTCCTACAATGAGCAGTTCCTC.

Turning to this clonotype: Relative to the germline gene, one junction end is altered; a read error may explain this. The chain is built from TRBV11-2 and TRBJ2-3; possible D gene TRBD2, 6 bases. This CDR3 spans 17 amino acids. Germline V gives CDR1 SGHAT, CDR2 FQNNGV. The chain's CDR3 is CASSLLIAAGRTGTQYF. CDR3 coding DNA: TGTGCCAGCAGCCTACTCATAGCGGCAGGCCGCACAGGTACGCAGTATTTT.

Concerning this clonotype: A much larger clone sits a single nucleotide away, making a read error possible. The rearrangement uses TRBV6-5 and TRBJ2-2, with no clear D. Germline V gives CDR1 MNHEY, CDR2 SVGAGI. The CDR3 contains 11 residues. The CDR3: CANSQTGELFF. In nucleotides, the CDR3 is TGTGCCAACAGTCAAACCGGGGAGCTGTTTTTT.